The 8 T cell receptor beta chains below were found in one sample sequenced in a study of T cell responses to AZD1222 COVID-19 vaccine. Sequenced by immunoSEQ multiplex PCR; TCRdb stores in-frame clones only, minus some. The sample has some 99,000 clones, around 87% seen once. This sample comprised peripheral blood, obtained 28 days after the second AZD1222 dose. The source of these receptors is an adult who received the AZD1222 COVID-19 vaccine.

This chain connects TRBV27 to TRBJ1-1, with TRBD1 identical over 7 bases. The CDR3 is made up of 12 amino acids. The trim removed 10 bases at V and 4 bases at J, leaving 6 bases unmatched. In germline, CDR1 is MNHEY, CDR2 SMNVEV (reference sequence). The DNA for the CDR3 is TGTGCCACCAGACAGGGAGGCACTGAAGCTTTCTTT. It is translated as CATRQGGTEAFF.

Concerning this clone itself: Additional DNA sequences in this sample encode the identical CDR3. The chain couples TRBV7-3 to TRBJ1-5, with D maybe TRBD1 (5 bases). The germline gives CDR1 SGHTA, CDR2 FQGTGA. The germline V and J ends were trimmed by 5 bases and 2 bases, with 10 bases remaining between them. CDR3 size: 14 residues. CDR3 nucleotides: TGTGCCAGCAGCCCCTCGGGGGGCAATCAGCCCCAGCATTTT. Protein product: CASSPSGGNQPQHF.

This chain links TRBV4-1 with TRBJ2-2, with 10 bases that match TRBD2. The CDR3 has 17 amino acids. The V and J ends lost 4 bases and 7 bases, in that order; junction bases with no gene match: 12. Germline V gene sequence: CDR1 MGHRA, CDR2 YSYEKL. Here the CDR3 DNA reads TGCGCCAGCAGCCCAAATCCTAGCGGGAGTTCTATCGGGGAGCTGTTTTTT. This gives the protein CASSPNPSGSSIGELFF.

A note on this clone: Germline is not matched at one junction end, which may reflect a read error. The J gene is TRBJ2-7, the V gene TRBV6-2 or TRBV6-3; 14 bases agree with TRBD2. Germline-derived CDR1 and CDR2 are MNHEY and SVGEGT. The CDR3 totals 17 residues. CDR3 nucleotide sequence: TGTGCCAGCAGCCAAATCCCGGGACTAGCGGGGGCCTACGGGCAGTACTTC. Translated: CASSQIPGLAGAYGQYF.

This chain links TRBV19 with TRBJ1-5, with D unresolved. Germline values: CDR1 LNHDA, CDR2 SQIVND (reference sequence). Trimming shortened V by 3 bases and J by 0 bases, and 12 bases separated the two germline ends. This CDR3 spans 16 amino acids. CDR3 nucleotide sequence: TGTGCCAGTAGTATCCCGGGCGGTTATAGCAATCAGCCCCAGCATTTT. It translates to CASSIPGGYSNQPQHF.

The chain uses TRBV5-6 and TRBJ2-7; 7 nucleotides agree with TRBD1. Germline CDR1 reads SGHDT; CDR2 reads YYEEEE. The CDR3 loop spans 13 amino acids. After removal of 2 bases from V and 2 bases from J, the junction contained 1 base not matched to a gene. CDR3 bases: TGTGCCAGCAGCTTAGGGGGCCCCTACGAGCAGTACTTC. It codes for CASSLGGPYEQYF.

V usage is TRBV6-2 or TRBV6-3 and J usage is TRBJ2-1, with D possibly TRBD2 on 6 matching bases. V lost 6 bases and J 11 bases, leaving 14 bases between the germline ends. Germline V CDR1 and CDR2: MNHEY, SVGEGT. The CDR3 spans 12 residues. CDR3 sequence (DNA): TGTGCCAGCAGCCCGACGGGCGGGAAGCAGTTCTTC. The encoded protein is CASSPTGGKQFF.

With respect to this clone: A much larger clone differs from this one at a single base, so this may be a read error. This chain connects TRBV14 to TRBJ1-2, with a tentative D call TRBD1 (6 bases). This CDR3 is built from 13 residues. Germline V gives CDR1 SGHDN, CDR2 FVKESK. V was cut by 3 bases and J by 1 base, with 6 bases left in between. The CDR3 loop reads CASSHRGNYGYTF. DNA for the CDR3: TGTGCCAGCAGCCACAGGGGTAACTATGGCTACACCTTC.